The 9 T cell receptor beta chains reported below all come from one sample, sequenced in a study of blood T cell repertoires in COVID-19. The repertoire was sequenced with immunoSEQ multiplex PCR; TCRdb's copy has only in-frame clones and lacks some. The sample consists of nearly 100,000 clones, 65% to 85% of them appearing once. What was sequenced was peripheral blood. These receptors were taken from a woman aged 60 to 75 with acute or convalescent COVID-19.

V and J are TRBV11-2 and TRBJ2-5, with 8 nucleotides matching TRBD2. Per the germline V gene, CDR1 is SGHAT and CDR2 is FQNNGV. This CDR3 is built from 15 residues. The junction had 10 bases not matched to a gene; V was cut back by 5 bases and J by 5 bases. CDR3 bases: TGTGCCAGCAGCGAAAACCAGGGACTAGGCGAGACCCAGTACTTC. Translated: CASSENQGLGETQYF.

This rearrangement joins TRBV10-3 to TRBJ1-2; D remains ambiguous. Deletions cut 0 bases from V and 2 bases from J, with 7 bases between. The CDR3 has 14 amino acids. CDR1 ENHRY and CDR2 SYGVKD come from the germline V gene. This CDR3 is CAISESGTNYGYTF. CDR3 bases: TGTGCCATCAGTGAGTCTGGCACAAACTATGGCTACACCTTC.

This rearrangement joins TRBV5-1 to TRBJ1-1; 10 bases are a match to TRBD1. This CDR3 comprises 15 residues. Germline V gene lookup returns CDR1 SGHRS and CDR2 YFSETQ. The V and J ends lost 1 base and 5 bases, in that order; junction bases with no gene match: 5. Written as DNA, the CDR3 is TGCGCCAGCAGCTTGTGGGGACAGGGGAATACTGAAGCTTTCTTT. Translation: CASSLWGQGNTEAFF.

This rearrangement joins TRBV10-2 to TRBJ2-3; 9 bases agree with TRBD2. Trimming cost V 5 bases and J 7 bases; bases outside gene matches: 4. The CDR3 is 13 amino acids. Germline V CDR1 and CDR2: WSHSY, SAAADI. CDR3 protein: CASSRAGGNTQYF. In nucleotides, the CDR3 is TGCGCCAGCAGTCGAGCGGGGGGTAATACGCAGTATTTT.

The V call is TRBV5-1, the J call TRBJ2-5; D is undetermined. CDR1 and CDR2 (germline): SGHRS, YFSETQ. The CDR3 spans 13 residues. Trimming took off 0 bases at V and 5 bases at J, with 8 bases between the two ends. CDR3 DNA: TGCGCCAGCAGCTTGGGAGGTGGGGAGACCCAGTACTTC. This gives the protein CASSLGGGETQYF.

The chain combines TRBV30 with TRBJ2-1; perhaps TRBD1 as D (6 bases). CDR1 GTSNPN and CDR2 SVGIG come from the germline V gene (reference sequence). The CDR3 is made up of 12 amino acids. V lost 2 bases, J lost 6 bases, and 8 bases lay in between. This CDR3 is CAWSQQGNEQFF. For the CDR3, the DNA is TGTGCCTGGAGTCAACAGGGCAATGAGCAGTTCTTC.

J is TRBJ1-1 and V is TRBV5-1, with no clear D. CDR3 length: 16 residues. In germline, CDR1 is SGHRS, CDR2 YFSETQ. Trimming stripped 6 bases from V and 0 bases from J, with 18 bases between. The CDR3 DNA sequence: TGCGCCAGCAATCCCTCCCTTACAGCCATGAACACTGAAGCTTTCTTT. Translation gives CASNPSLTAMNTEAFF.

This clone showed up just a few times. The CDR3 sequence: CASSLQGTTAKNIQYF. CDR3 DNA sequence: TGCGCCAGCAGCTTACAGGGTACCACAGCCAAAAACATTCAGTACTTC. V usage is TRBV5-1 and J usage is TRBJ2-4; D is possibly TRBD1 (6 bases). Trimming removed 2 bases from V and 0 bases from J, with 12 bases in between. The CDR3 length is 16 residues. The germline CDR1 and CDR2 sequences are SGHRS and YFSETQ.

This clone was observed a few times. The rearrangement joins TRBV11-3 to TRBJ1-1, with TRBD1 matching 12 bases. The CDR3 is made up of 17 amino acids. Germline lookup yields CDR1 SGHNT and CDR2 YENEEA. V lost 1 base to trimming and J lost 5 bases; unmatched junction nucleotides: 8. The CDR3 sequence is CASSLVGTGGPSTEAFF. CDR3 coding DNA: TGTGCCAGCAGCTTAGTCGGGACAGGGGGCCCGAGTACTGAAGCTTTCTTT.